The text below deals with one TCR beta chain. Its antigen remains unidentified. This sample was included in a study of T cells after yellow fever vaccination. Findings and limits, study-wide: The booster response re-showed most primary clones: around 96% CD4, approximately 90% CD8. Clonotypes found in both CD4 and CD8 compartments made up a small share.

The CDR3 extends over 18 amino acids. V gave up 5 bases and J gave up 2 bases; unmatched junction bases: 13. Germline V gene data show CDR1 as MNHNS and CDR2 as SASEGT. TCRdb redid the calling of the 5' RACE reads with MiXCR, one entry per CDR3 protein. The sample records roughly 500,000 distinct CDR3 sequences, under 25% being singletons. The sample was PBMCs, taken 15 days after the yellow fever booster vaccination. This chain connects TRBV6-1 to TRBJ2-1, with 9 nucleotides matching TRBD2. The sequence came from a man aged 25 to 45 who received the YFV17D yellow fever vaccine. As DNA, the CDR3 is TGTGCCAGCAGTCGGAGGGGGACTAGCAGGAAGACCTACAATGAGCAGTTCTTC. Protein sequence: CASSRRGTSRKTYNEQFF.